This T cell receptor beta chain appears in the sequencing data of a study of CD8 T cells in ankylosing spondylitis. General study results and limits: Matched ankylosing spondylitis synovial fluid reportedly showed significant enrichment of disease-linked clones. Several highly homologous variants made up a TCR beta motif, and this motif appeared characteristic of ankylosing spondylitis blood. Reports of some motif variants in reactive arthritis synovial fluid and blood predate this one.

About this clonotype itself: Its antigen is currently unknown.

Scientists made TCR beta libraries using quantitative 5'-RACE with molecular barcodes. TCRdb re-analysed the 5' RACE reads in MiXCR, keeping a single row per CDR3 protein. The sample contains roughly 370,000 distinct CDR3 sequences, 20% to 25% of which appear only once. This CDR3 has 13 residues. Germline CDR1 is LGHDT and CDR2 is YNNKEL (reference sequence). V was clipped by 4 bases and J by 4 bases, with 8 bases between them. This chain joins TRBV3-1 and TRBJ2-4, with a weak D call TRBD2 (6 bases). The sequenced sample was blood, either unsorted or a sorted T cell fraction (not recorded which). The receptor was isolated from a male donor with ankylosing spondylitis. The CDR3 DNA follows: TGTGCCAGCAGCCGACTAGGTAAAAACATTCAGTACTTC. It codes for CASSRLGKNIQYF. The whole variable domain, remainder taken from reference TRBV3-1 and TRBJ2-4, is DTAVSQTPKYLVTQMGNDKSIKCEQNLGHDTMYWYKQDSKKFLKIMFSYNNKELIINETVPNRFSPKSPDKAHLNLHINSLELGDSAVYFCASSRLGKNIQYFGAGTRLSVL.